The clone carrying this TCR beta chain was detected only once. What it binds is not known. Both 60 Vbeta primers and 13 Jbeta primers went into the PCR. Per the authors' pipeline: In a later analysis, around 10 million of some 80 million unique beta chains occurred in at least two donors. Clones were sequenced by immunoSEQ multiplex PCR, and TCRdb holds only the in-frame ones, with some missing. V, J and clone size are those of that table, while D and trimming were read from the DNA. Among more than 95,000 clones listed, about 81% were seen once. The data originate from a study of cytomegalovirus exposure and HLA in healthy donors. Findings of the study overall: Cytomegalovirus status was reportedly diagnosed by the classifier with high sensitivity and specificity. Later work found most CMV-associated TCR beta chains apparently HLA-restricted. Rare TCR sequences predominated, though certain public TCRs were found in many donors.

Trimming removed 2 bases from V and 1 base from J, with 26 bases in between. Germline CDR1 is SGDLS and CDR2 is YYNGEE. This CDR3 is built from 20 residues. The clonotype comes from a young woman in good health and CMV-seronegative. The chain recombines TRBV9 with TRBJ2-3; weak D call: TRBD2 (5 bases). Material for sequencing was PBMCs. This CDR3 is CASSVRTSGPDGSGTDTQYF. The DNA of the CDR3 is TGTGCCAGCAGCGTGAGGACCAGCGGTCCAGATGGGTCGGGCACAGATACGCAGTATTTT.